The 15 T cell receptor beta chains below were found in one sample sequenced in a study of cytomegalovirus exposure and HLA in healthy donors. Both 60 Vbeta primers and 13 Jbeta primers went into the PCR. The protocol was immunoSEQ multiplex PCR, while the TCRdb copy is restricted to in-frame clones and leaves out a portion. The profile shows a few hundred thousand clones, about three quarters of them singletons. Sequenced sample: PBMCs. These TCRs come from a woman between 55 and 75 years old in good health and CMV-seropositive.

This chain uses TRBV18 with TRBJ1-2, with 7 nucleotides matching TRBD1. CDR1 KGHSH and CDR2 LQKENI come from the germline V gene. The CDR3 consists of 16 residues. The ends lost 1 base at V and 3 bases at J; junction bases unmatched: 8. The CDR3 DNA is TGTGCCAGCTCACCACGTTTCGGCAGGGGGGACTATGGCTACACCTTC. Its translation is CASSPRFGRGDYGYTF. Using reference TRBV18 and TRBJ1-2 for the parts outside the CDR3, the full variable domain is NAGVMQNPRHLVRRRGQEARLRCSPMKGHSHVYWYRQLPEEGLKFMVYLQKENIIDESGMPKERFSAEFPKEGPSILRIQQVVRGDSAAYFCASSPRFGRGDYGYTFGSGTRLTVV.

Only a few counts were recorded for this clone. The chain employs TRBV6-1 and TRBJ1-4, with a tentative D call TRBD1 (5 bases). The CDR3 has 15 residues. V dropped 2 bases and J dropped 8 bases, with 15 bases sitting between them. Germline V gene sequence: CDR1 MNHNS, CDR2 SASEGT. The CDR3: CASSENGRAWEKLFF. DNA for the CDR3: TGTGCCAGCAGTGAAAACGGCAGGGCTTGGGAAAAACTGTTTTTT.

The chain employs TRBV7-8 and TRBJ1-6; D is possibly TRBD1 (5 bases). The length of the CDR3 is 13 residues. The V end was cut by 5 bases, the J end by 12 bases, with 14 bases between. Germline V gene sequence: CDR1 SGHVS, CDR2 FQNEAQ. This CDR3 reads CASSLLTQGPLHF. The CDR3 DNA sequence: TGTGCCAGCAGCCTACTTACTCAGGGACCCCTCCACTTT.

The chain combines TRBV4-1 with TRBJ2-2, with D perhaps TRBD1 (6 bases). In germline, CDR1 is MGHRA, CDR2 YSYEKL. This CDR3 has 14 residues. The V gene lost 3 bases and the J gene lost 4 bases, with 9 bases spanning the gap. CDR3 nucleotide sequence: TGCGCCAGCAGCCAGACAGGAGTCACCGGGGAGCTGTTTTTT. The encoded protein is CASSQTGVTGELFF.

The rearrangement uses TRBV6-1 and TRBJ1-4, with 8 bases fitting TRBD1. The CDR3 length is 14 residues. The V segment lost 6 bases and the J segment 8 bases; nucleotides outside the gene matches: 8. CDR1 and CDR2 from the germline V gene are MNHNS and SASEGT. The CDR3 protein is CASSGQGGWEKLFF. The CDR3 region has the DNA TGTGCCAGCAGCGGACAGGGAGGTTGGGAAAAACTGTTTTTT.

V gene TRBV6-1 combines with J gene TRBJ1-1; tentatively, D is TRBD1 (6 bases). This CDR3 is 13 amino acids long. CDR1 and CDR2 (germline): MNHNS, SASEGT. V was trimmed by 3 bases and J by 6 bases, leaving 11 bases between them. CDR3 coding DNA: TGTGCCAGCAGTGACCCCGGACAGCCTGAAGCTTTCTTT. Its translation: CASSDPGQPEAFF.

This chain links TRBV13 with TRBJ2-2, with TRBD1 matching 7 bases. Trimming at V came to 5 bases and at J to 3 bases, leaving 9 bases not matched to a gene. Germline loops: CDR1 PRHDT, CDR2 FYEKMQ (reference sequence). The CDR3 has 16 amino acids. The CDR3 nucleotides are TGTGCCAGCAGCGCCGACAGGGTCGGGTACACCGGGGAGCTGTTTTTT. Translating it yields CASSADRVGYTGELFF.

The V call is TRBV6-4, the J call TRBJ2-2, with 9 bases identical to TRBD1. The CDR3 has 14 amino acids. The germline CDR1 and CDR2 sequences are MRHNA and SNTAGT. V trimming: 5 bases; J trimming: 7 bases; junction bases outside the gene matches: 5. The CDR3: CASSLDRGSGELFF. The DNA of the CDR3 is TGTGCCAGCAGTCTCGACAGGGGGAGCGGGGAGCTGTTTTTT.

This chain uses TRBV7-7 with TRBJ2-3; tentatively, D is TRBD2 (6 bases). The CDR3 runs to 16 residues. CDR1 SSHAT and CDR2 FNYEAQ come from the germline V gene (reference sequence). Trimming cost V 4 bases and J 5 bases, with 19 bases left between them. Here the CDR3 reads CASSSTGLPGGDTQYF. The CDR3 DNA follows: TGTGCCAGCAGCTCGACGGGACTCCCAGGAGGAGATACGCAGTATTTT. Combining the CDR3 with reference TRBV7-7 and TRBJ2-3 gives the whole variable domain GAGVSQSPRYKVTKRGQDVTLRCDPISSHATLYWYQQALGQGPEFLTYFNYEAQPDKSGLPSDRFSAERPEGSISTLTIQRTEQRDSAMYRCASSSTGLPGGDTQYFGPGTRLTVL.

The sample holds a few counts of this clone. The rearrangement links TRBV19 to TRBJ1-5; D possibly corresponds to TRBD1 (5 bases). The CDR3 runs to 15 residues. Trimming shortened V by 7 bases and J by 2 bases, and 15 bases separated the two germline ends. Germline-derived CDR1 and CDR2 are LNHDA and SQIVND (reference sequence). This CDR3 is CASTRGGGGNQPQHF. CDR3 nucleotides: TGTGCCAGTACAAGGGGCGGAGGGGGCAATCAGCCCCAGCATTTT.

The rearrangement links TRBV5-5 to TRBJ2-3; D may be TRBD1 (5 bases). Per germline, CDR1 SGHKS and CDR2 YYEKEE (reference sequence). The CDR3 is made up of 13 amino acids. The V end lost 5 bases, the J end lost 5 bases, and 12 bases lay between the germline ends. CDR3 in amino acids: CASSLPRGDTQYF. The DNA for the CDR3 is TGTGCCAGCAGTCTCCCTAGGGGAGATACGCAGTATTTT.

The chain carries TRBV5-1 and TRBJ2-6; 8 bases align to TRBD2. Trimming took 6 bases from V and 4 from J; bases not matched to a gene: 12. The CDR3 has 17 residues. The germline gives CDR1 SGHRS, CDR2 YFSETQ. The CDR3, as DNA: TGCGCCAGCACGGCGGGCCCGGGGGGGGGCGGGGCCAACGTCCTGACTTTC. As protein: CASTAGPGGGGANVLTF. The full variable domain, with the rest looked up from reference TRBV5-1 and TRBJ2-6, is KAGVTQTPRYLIKTRGQQVTLSCSPISGHRSVSWYQQTPGQGLQFLFEYFSETQRNKGNFPGRFSGRQFSNSRSEMNVSTLELGDSALYLCASTAGPGGGGANVLTFGAGSRLTVL.

The chain uses TRBV28 and TRBJ1-4; D not certain. The germline V and J ends were trimmed by 6 bases and 0 bases, with 11 bases remaining between them. The CDR3 covers 15 residues. The germline CDR1 and CDR2 sequences are MDHEN and SYDVKM. CDR3 DNA: TGTGCCAGCAGCCTTAGCGGCGCAACTAATGAAAAACTGTTTTTT. It yields the protein CASSLSGATNEKLFF.

The chain has TRBV28 and TRBJ1-5, with D hard to call. The V gene lost 6 bases and the J gene lost 0 bases, with 9 bases spanning the gap. CDR1 MDHEN and CDR2 SYDVKM come from the germline V gene. This CDR3 is built from 14 residues. CDR3 loop: CASRDTDSNQPQHF. The CDR3 nucleotides are TGTGCCAGCAGAGATACAGATAGCAATCAGCCCCAGCATTTT.

The chain uses TRBV11-3 and TRBJ2-5; D might be TRBD2 (5 bases). Germline values: CDR1 SGHNT, CDR2 YENEEA. The CDR3 has 13 amino acids. Trimming cost V 4 bases and J 1 base, with 7 bases left between them. The CDR3 protein is CASSSGIQETQYF. The CDR3 DNA reads as TGTGCCAGCAGCTCGGGGATCCAAGAGACCCAGTACTTC.